The sequence of this T cell receptor beta chain was determined in a study of response to subunit inactivated influenza vaccine. Study results and caveats: The authors offered the suggestion that each seasonal influenza vaccination recruits few new T cells.

Germline V lookup: CDR1 SGHDT, CDR2 YYEEEE. The CDR3 runs 17 residues. The V and J ends lost 5 bases and 1 base, in that order; junction bases with no gene match: 13. TCRdb re-called the RT-PCR reads with MiXCR, one entry per CDR3 protein. The sample lists around 530,000 distinct CDR3 sequences; approximately 16% were seen once. Of note for this clonotype: Its antigen remains unknown.

The chain recombines TRBV5-6 with TRBJ2-5; 8 positions match TRBD2. Sequences were derived from CD4+ T cells sorted from PBMCs, sampled less than 25 months after vaccination. The source of this sequence is a man aged 45 to 70 who received an inactivated influenza vaccine. This CDR3 is CASRPPPASGSQETQYF. The CDR3 DNA follows: TGTGCCAGCAGACCCCCTCCGGCTAGCGGGTCCCAAGAGACCCAGTACTTC.